This T cell receptor (beta chain) was identified during a study of CD8+ T cells in alopecia areata (dated by TCRdb to between 2017 and 2018). For the wider study: The treated patients took part in an open-label pilot trial in which moderate-to-severe alopecia areata was treated with oral tofacitinib at 5 to 10 mg twice daily. Patients received tofacitinib for 6 to 18 months and were then followed off drug for 6 months to check for delayed response and recurrence. The study used high-throughput TCRbeta sequencing to examine T cell clonal expansion in alopecia areata, in both the C3H/HeJ mouse model and human patients. On the human side, TCRbeta sequencing was run on scalp tissue and on sorted CD4+ and CD8+ peripheral blood T cells from healthy controls and from alopecia areata patients with either patchy or totalis/universalis disease. Biopsies were taken from tofacitinib-treated patients at baseline and at 4 and 24 weeks of treatment, and a later scalp biopsy was taken in several of the tofacitinib-treated patients. Clonality in the scalp was compared among normal scalp (n=4), patchy alopecia areata scalp (n=8), and alopecia totalis/universalis scalp (n=8). RNA was obtained with the PAXgene miRNA kit for fixed scalp, the miRNeasy kit for PBMCs, and the RNeasy kit for mouse skin. Amplification of TCRbeta CDR3 regions was done by immunoSEQ multiplex PCR using 35 Vbeta forward primers and 13 Jbeta reverse primers.

Results and caveats for the whole study, not just this receptor: Higher clonality and more expanded CD8+ clones were observed in lesional scalp than in normal scalp, particularly in alopecia totalis/universalis, a finding suggestive of antigenic drive. Unlike mouse skin, which is dominated by gammadelta T cells, normal human skin has resident alphabeta T cells that are also sequenced, and this complicates analysis of the scalp TCR repertoire. Shared TCR sequences between patients were less evident than in mice, which may be partly attributable to HLA diversity in the patient population.

Libraries were prepared through the immunoSEQ multiplex PCR assay. RNA was extracted from all samples and reverse transcribed into cDNA, which served as template for TCR sequencing. First-strand cDNA was synthesized with SuperScript III using a 2:1 mix of oligo-dT and random hexamers. A synthetic immune receptor repertoire was used to assess amplification bias, and residual bias was removed computationally. In the authors' own workflow: Raw reads were preprocessed for error removal, and CDR3 was defined according to IMGT conventions as running from the conserved cysteine to phenylalanine. Clonality was calculated as 1 minus Shannon entropy normalized by log2 of the number of productive unique TCRs. CD4 or CD8 identity of scalp clones was inferred by cross-referencing scalp TCRbeta sequences with sorted blood CD4 and CD8 repertoires. The table comes from immuneACCESS by way of TCRdb, which keeps in-frame sequences with V and J called. Part of the clones is missing from these tables; in studies checked, under half for an unresolved V gene and the rest for unknown reasons. V, J and clone size are taken as reported in that table, and D and trimming were inferred from the DNA itself. This sample gives around 120,000 clones in total; around two fifths of them show up just once. Together, the top ten hold 3% to 3.5% of the sample.

Of note for this clone: The specificity of this receptor is unknown. Base qualities are not recorded, but no much larger clone differs from it by a single base.

The germline V gene specifies SGHRS as CDR1 and YFSETQ as CDR2. From the cysteine through the phenylalanine, the CDR3 covers 17 amino acids. Only the CDR3 region is kept as DNA, spanning 51 bases read in frame from base 1. V is cut back by 0 bases and J by 7 bases, with 12 bases in the junction unmatched. From alopecia areata patients, peripheral blood was collected along with lesional scalp punch biopsies. PBMCs were separated by density centrifugation and stained for CD3, CD4 and CD8, after which CD4+ and CD8+ T cells were sorted on a FACSAria. Here the chain combines TRBV5-1 and TRBJ2-7, with TRBD2 identical over 11 junction bases. Sequences were obtained from CD4+ T cells sorted from blood. This TCR was sampled from a human donor with alopecia areata. The DNA sequence is TGCGCCAGCAGCTTGGAACTAGCGGGAGTCCCTAGGTCGGAGCAGTACTTC. The translation is CASSLELAGVPRSEQYF. With the rest looked up from the reference TRBV5-1 and TRBJ2-7 genes rather than sequenced, the full variable domain is KAGVTQTPRYLIKTRGQQVTLSCSPISGHRSVSWYQQTPGQGLQFLFEYFSETQRNKGNFPGRFSGRQFSNSRSEMNVSTLELGDSALYLCASSLELAGVPRSEQYFGPGTRLTVT.